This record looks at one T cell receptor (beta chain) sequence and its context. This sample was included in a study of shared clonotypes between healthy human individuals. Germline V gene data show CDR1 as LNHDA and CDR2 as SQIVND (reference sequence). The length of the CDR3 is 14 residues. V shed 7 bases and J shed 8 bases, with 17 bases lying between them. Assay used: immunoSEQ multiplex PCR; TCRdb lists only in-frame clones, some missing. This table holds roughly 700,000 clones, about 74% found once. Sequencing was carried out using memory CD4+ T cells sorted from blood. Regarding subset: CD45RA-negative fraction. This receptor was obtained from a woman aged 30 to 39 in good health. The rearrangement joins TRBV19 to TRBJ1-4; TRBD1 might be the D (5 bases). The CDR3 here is CASKGGTPGEKLFF. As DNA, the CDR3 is TGTGCCAGTAAGGGAGGGACCCCCGGCGAAAAACTGTTTTTT.